This TCR beta chain was obtained from a study of glioma-infiltrating T cells. Study observations and caveats: Above-expected tissue-blood divergence occurred in all gliomas, most in low-grade ones.

Details on this clonotype: Its antigen is not known. The germline gene is not matched at one end of the junction; a read error may be the cause.

Germline V gene data show CDR1 as MDHEN and CDR2 as SYDVKM. The CDR3 is 12 amino acids. The iRepertoire nested amplicon-rescue multiplex PCR amplified TCR alpha and beta CDR3s from RNA. Tissue mRNA or PBMC total RNA, roughly 100-400 ng, went into one-step reverse transcription and amplification. TCRdb used MiXCR to reprocess the multiplex PCR reads, holding one entry per CDR3 protein. This sample has 100,000 to 150,000 distinct CDR3 sequences, with roughly a quarter found just once. The receptor was isolated from a human donor with low-grade glioma or glioblastoma, undergoing nonglioma brain surgery, or in good health (not recorded which). The chain carries TRBV28 and TRBJ1-2; D gene unclear. Material for sequencing was glioma tissue, nonneoplastic brain tissue, or PBMCs (not recorded which). CDR3 DNA sequence: TGTGCCAGCAGTTCCGGTAACTATGGCTGCACCTTC. Translated, it gives CASSSGNYGCTF.